This paragraph reports one T cell receptor (beta chain). Antigen specificity is unknown. The sample is drawn from a study of T cells expressing NK-cell markers. Study in general: It was from sorted CD3+CD56+NKG2C+, CD3+CD56+NKG2C- and CD3+CD56-NKG2C+ T cells that TCR beta repertoires came. Study-level results: It is unclear if expanded NKG2C-expressing clones target HCMV antigens.

Reanalyzing the 5' RACE reads, TCRdb keeps one entry per CDR3 protein, without DNA. The listing contains 440,000 or so distinct CDR3 sequences. The CDR3 is 14 residues long. Germline values: CDR1 SGHRS, CDR2 YFSETQ. The sample was blood T cells: a sorted CD56 or NKG2C T cell subset, CD4+ or CD8+ T cells, or bulk PBMC T cells (not recorded which). The chain uses TRBV5-1 and TRBJ2-7. The clonotype comes from a woman aged 18 to 75 in good health. The CDR3 loop reads CASSLDGTSYEQYF.